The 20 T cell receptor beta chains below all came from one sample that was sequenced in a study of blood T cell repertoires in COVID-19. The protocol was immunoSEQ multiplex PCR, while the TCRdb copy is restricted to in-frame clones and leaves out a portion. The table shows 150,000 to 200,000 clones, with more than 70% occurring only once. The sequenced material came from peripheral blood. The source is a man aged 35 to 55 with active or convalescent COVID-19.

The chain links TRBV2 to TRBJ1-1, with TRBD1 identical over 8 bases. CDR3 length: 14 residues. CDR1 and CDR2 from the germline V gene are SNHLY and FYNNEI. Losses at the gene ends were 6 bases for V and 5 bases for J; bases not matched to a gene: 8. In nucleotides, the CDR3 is TGTGCCAGCAGGCTAGGACAGGGAGGAACTGAAGCTTTCTTT. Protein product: CASRLGQGGTEAFF. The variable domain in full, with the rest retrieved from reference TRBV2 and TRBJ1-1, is EPEVTQTPSHQVTQMGQEVILRCVPISNHLYFYWYRQILGQKVEFLVSFYNNEISEKSEIFDDQFSVERPDGSNFTLKIRSTKLEDSAMYFCASRLGQGGTEAFFGQGTRLTVV.

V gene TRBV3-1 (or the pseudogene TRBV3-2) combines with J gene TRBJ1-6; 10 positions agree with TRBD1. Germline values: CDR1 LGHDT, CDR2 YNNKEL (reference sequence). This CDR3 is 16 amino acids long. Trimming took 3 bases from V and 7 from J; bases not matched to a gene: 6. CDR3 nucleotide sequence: TGTGCCAGCAGCCAGGCGACAGGGGGCGGGAATTCACCCCTCCACTTT. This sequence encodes CASSQATGGGNSPLHF.

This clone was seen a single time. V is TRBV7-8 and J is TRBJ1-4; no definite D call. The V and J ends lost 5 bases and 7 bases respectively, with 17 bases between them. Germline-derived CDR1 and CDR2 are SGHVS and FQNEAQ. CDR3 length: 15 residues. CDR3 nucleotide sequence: TGTGCCAGCAGCGCCGGACTACGCCTCCCTGAAAAACTGTTTTTT. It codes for CASSAGLRLPEKLFF.

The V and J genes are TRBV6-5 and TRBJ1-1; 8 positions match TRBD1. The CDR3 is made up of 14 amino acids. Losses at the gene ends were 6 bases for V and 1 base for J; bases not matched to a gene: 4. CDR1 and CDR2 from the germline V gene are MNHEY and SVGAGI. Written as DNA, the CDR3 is TGTGCCAGCAGGGACACAGGGGGGAACACTGAAGCTTTCTTT. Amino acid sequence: CASRDTGGNTEAFF.

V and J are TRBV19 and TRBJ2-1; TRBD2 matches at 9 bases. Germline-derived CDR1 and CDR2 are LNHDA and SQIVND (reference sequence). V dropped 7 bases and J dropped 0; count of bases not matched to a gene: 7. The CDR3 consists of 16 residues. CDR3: CASIRTSASSYNEQFF. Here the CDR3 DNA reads TGTGCCAGTATTAGGACTAGCGCTAGCTCCTACAATGAGCAGTTCTTC. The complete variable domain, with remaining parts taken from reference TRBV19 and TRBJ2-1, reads DGGITQSPKYLFRKEGQNVTLSCEQNLNHDAMYWYRQDPGQGLRLIYYSQIVNDFQKGDIAEGYSVSREKKESFPLTVTSAQKNPTAFYLCASIRTSASSYNEQFFGPGTRLTVL.

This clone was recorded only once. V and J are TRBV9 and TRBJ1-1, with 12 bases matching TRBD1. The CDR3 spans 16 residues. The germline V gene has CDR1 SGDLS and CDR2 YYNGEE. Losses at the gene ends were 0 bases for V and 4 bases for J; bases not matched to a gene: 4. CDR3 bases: TGTGCCAGCAGCGTAGCCTCGGGACAGGGGGCCACTGAAGCTTTCTTT. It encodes CASSVASGQGATEAFF.

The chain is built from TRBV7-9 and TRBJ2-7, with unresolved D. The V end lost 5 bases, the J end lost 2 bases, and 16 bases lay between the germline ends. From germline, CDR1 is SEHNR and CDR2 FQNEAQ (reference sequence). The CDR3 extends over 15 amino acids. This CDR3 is CASSRTPSHTYEQYF. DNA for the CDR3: TGTGCCAGCAGCCGAACGCCATCCCACACCTACGAGCAGTACTTC.

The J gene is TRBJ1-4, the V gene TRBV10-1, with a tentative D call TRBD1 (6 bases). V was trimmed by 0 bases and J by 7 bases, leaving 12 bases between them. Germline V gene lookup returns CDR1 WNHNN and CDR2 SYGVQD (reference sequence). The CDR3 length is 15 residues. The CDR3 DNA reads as TGCGCCAGCAGTGAGTCGAGGGGACATCCTGAAAAACTGTTTTTT. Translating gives CASSESRGHPEKLFF.

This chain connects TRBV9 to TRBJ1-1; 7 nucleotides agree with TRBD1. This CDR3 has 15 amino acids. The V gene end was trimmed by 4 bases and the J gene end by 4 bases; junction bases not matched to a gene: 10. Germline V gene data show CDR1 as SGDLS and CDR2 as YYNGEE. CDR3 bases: TGTGCCAGCAGCCCCGAGACAGGGCTGGGCACTGAAGCTTTCTTT. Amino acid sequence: CASSPETGLGTEAFF.

This CDR3 reads CASSHPGTNEKLFF. In DNA, the CDR3 is TGCGCCAGCAGCCATCCGGGAACTAATGAAAAACTGTTTTTT. The rearrangement uses TRBV4-3 and TRBJ1-4; D unresolved. Germline V gene lookup returns CDR1 LGHNA and CDR2 YSLEER. V gave up 3 bases and J gave up 1 base, with 6 bases separating them. The CDR3 totals 14 residues.

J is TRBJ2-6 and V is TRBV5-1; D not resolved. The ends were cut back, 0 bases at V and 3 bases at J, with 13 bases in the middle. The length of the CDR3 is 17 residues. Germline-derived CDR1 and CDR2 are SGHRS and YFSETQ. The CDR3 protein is CASSLDVFSRGANVLTF. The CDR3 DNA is TGCGCCAGCAGCTTGGACGTTTTCAGTCGTGGGGCCAACGTCCTGACTTTC.

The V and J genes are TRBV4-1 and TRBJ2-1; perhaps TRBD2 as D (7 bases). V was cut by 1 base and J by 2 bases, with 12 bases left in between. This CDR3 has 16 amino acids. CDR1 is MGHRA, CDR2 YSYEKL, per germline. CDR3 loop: CASSQVGGGTYNEQFF. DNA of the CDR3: TGCGCCAGCAGCCAAGTCGGCGGGGGCACCTACAATGAGCAGTTCTTC.

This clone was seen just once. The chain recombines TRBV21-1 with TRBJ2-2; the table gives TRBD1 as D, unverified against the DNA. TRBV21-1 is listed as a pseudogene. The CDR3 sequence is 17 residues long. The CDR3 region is CASSTRGGTGGNGELFF. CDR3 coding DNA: TGTGCCAGCAGCACCCGCGGAGGGACAGGGGGGAACGGGGAGCTGTTTTTT.

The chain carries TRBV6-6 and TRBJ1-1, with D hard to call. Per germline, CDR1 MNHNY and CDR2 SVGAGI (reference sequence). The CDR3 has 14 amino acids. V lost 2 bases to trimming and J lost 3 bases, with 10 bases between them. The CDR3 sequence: CASSYAEVYTEAFF. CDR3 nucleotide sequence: TGTGCCAGCAGTTACGCCGAGGTTTACACTGAAGCTTTCTTT.

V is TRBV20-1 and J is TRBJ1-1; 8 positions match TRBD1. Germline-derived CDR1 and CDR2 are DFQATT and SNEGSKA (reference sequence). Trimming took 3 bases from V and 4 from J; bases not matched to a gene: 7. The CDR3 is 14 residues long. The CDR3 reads CSASPGGFGTEAFF. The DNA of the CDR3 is TGCAGTGCTAGTCCAGGGGGCTTTGGCACTGAAGCTTTCTTT.

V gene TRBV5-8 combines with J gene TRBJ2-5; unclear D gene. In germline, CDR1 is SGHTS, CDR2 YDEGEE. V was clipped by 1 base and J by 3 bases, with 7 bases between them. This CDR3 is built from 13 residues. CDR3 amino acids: CASSLPVEETQYF. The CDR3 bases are TGTGCCAGCAGCTTGCCCGTTGAAGAGACCCAGTACTTC.

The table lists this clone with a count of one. This CDR3 reads CASSFLGQGATGYTF. CDR3 in DNA: TGTGCCAGCAGCTTCCTGGGACAGGGGGCGACGGGCTACACCTTC. The rearrangement links TRBV7-8 to TRBJ1-2; 12 bases align to TRBD1. The CDR3 totals 15 residues. The germline CDR1 and CDR2 sequences are SGHVS and FQNEAQ. The V segment lost 3 bases and the J segment 8 bases; nucleotides outside the gene matches: 7.

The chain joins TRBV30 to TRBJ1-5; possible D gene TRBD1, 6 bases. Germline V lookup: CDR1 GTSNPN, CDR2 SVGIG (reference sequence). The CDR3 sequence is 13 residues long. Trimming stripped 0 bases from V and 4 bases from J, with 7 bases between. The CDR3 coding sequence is TGTGCCTGGAGTGTGGGGGCGAATCAGCCCCAGCATTTT. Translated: CAWSVGANQPQHF.

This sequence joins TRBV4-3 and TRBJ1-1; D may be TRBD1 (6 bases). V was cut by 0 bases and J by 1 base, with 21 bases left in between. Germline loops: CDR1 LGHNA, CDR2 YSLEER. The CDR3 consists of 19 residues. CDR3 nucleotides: TGCGCCAGCAGCCAAGATTTAGGCGGATGGGGGGGCTGGAACACTGAAGCTTTCTTT. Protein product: CASSQDLGGWGGWNTEAFF.

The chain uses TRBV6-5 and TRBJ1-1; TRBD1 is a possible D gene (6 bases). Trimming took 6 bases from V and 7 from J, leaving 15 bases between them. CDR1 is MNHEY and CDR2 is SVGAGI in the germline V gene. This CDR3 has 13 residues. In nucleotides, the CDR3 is TGTGCCAGCAGAAACGGGGGGCGTGGTGAAGCTTTCTTT. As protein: CASRNGGRGEAFF.